This T cell receptor (beta chain) stems from a study of early T cells in non-severe SARS-CoV-2 infection. Whole-study context: Sequencing targeted bulk RNA from unsorted whole blood, leaving chains unpaired.

Germline V gives CDR1 SQVTM, CDR2 ANQGSEA. This CDR3 is built from 14 residues. V shed 6 bases, J shed 5 bases, and the junction held 11 bases outside the gene matches. As part of library construction, unique molecular identifiers were attached to individual cDNA molecules. From the 5' RACE reads, TCRdb called clonotypes with MiXCR, one entry per CDR3 protein. The sample carries around 63,000 distinct CDR3 sequences, less than 12% recorded once. Study-wide points: Matching with VDJdb favored anti-spike CD8 responses (missing private and CD4 specificities).

As concerns this clonotype: The antigen is unknown.

The chain joins TRBV29-1 to TRBJ2-7; TRBD1 agrees at 9 bases. The receptor was isolated from an adult who was a healthcare worker with PCR-confirmed SARS-CoV-2 infection or an uninfected control (not recorded which). Specimen: whole blood, collected at baseline. The DNA for the CDR3 is TGCAGCGTCCAAACAGGGGGCGCCGGCAACGAGCAGTACTTC. Translating it yields CSVQTGGAGNEQYF.